This entry features one TCR beta chain sequence. Germline lookup yields CDR1 MNHEY and CDR2 SMNVEV (reference sequence). The CDR3 extends over 14 amino acids. Deletions cut 0 bases from V and 7 bases from J, with 12 bases between. This specimen belongs to a study of cytomegalovirus exposure and HLA in healthy donors. Vbeta (60) and Jbeta (13) primers were used in the PCR. The method was immunoSEQ multiplex PCR; TCRdb's version includes in-frame clones alone and lacks a portion of them. The profile covers roughly 130,000 clones, with roughly 70% appearing a single time and over 5% taken by the ten largest.

The receptor was isolated from a man in his forties in good health and CMV-seropositive. The chain combines TRBV27 with TRBJ1-2, with D possibly TRBD1 on 6 matching bases. What was sequenced was PBMCs. The CDR3 region has the DNA TGTGCCAGCAGTTTATCCGAGGGGGGGGGTGGCTACACCTTC. Translation gives CASSLSEGGGGYTF.